The rows below give T cell receptor beta chains drawn from one sample of a study of blood T cell repertoires in COVID-19. TCRdb keeps only in-frame clones here, not all; method: immunoSEQ multiplex PCR. The data hold 200,000 to 250,000 clones, with nearly 90% observed a single time. Sample: peripheral blood. These receptors all stem from a man younger than 30 with active or convalescent COVID-19. Both conserved end residues are part of each CDR3.

V: TRBV19
length: 13
J: TRBJ2-7
CDR3: CATTTGPGYEQYF

V: TRBV1
length: 14
J: TRBJ1-2
CDR3: CTSSQKGDNYGYTF

V: TRBV3-1/TRBV3-2
length: 15
J: TRBJ2-1
CDR3: CASSLGLAGGNEQFF

V: TRBV10-1
length: 14
J: TRBJ2-1
CDR3: CASSETSRYNEQFF

V: TRBV5-1
length: 14
J: TRBJ2-3
CDR3: CASSLNSGTDTQYF

V: TRBV21-1
length: 17
J: TRBJ1-6
CDR3: CASSVRQGGSYNSPLHF

V: TRBV28
length: 15
J: TRBJ2-5
CDR3: CASSTRLAGGETQYF

V: TRBV5-6
length: 12
J: TRBJ1-1
CDR3: CASSWPGHEAFF

V: TRBV19
length: 13
J: TRBJ1-1
CDR3: CASSISGTVEAFF

V: TRBV5-1
length: 14
J: TRBJ2-7
CDR3: CASSNGLVSYEQYF

V: TRBV5-6
length: 14
J: TRBJ1-4
CDR3: CASSSRDTFEKLFF

V: TRBV11-2
length: 13
J: TRBJ2-7
CDR3: CASSWGQAYEQYF

V: TRBV5-6
length: 17
J: TRBJ1-6
CDR3: CASSLTTGSSYNSPLHF

V: TRBV11-2
length: 17
J: TRBJ2-2
CDR3: CASRRLAGGRGGGELFF

V: TRBV29-1
length: 12
J: TRBJ2-5
CDR3: CSVDGGTETQYF

V: TRBV28
length: 14
J: TRBJ1-5
CDR3: CASSLPRRVQPQHF

V: TRBV10-3
length: 15
J: TRBJ2-2
CDR3: CAISETRQDTGELFF

V: TRBV9
length: 16
J: TRBJ2-1
CDR3: CASSVGTGGVYNEQFF

V: TRBV9
length: 15
J: TRBJ1-1
CDR3: CASSVELQGGTEAFF

V: TRBV9
length: 14
J: TRBJ1-2
CDR3: CASSIWTGNYGYTF

V: TRBV7-3
length: 16
J: TRBJ2-1
CDR3: CASSLTFRSSYNEQFF

V: TRBV7-3
length: 13
J: TRBJ2-1
CDR3: CASSLFLRDEQFF

V: TRBV14
length: 15
J: TRBJ1-1
CDR3: CASSARQAINTEAFF

V: TRBV20-1
length: 13
J: TRBJ1-2
CDR3: CSASQGVGYGYTF

V: TRBV7-3
length: 13
J: TRBJ1-5
CDR3: CASSVQGGQPQHF

V: TRBV11-3
length: 15
J: TRBJ2-1
CDR3: CASSRLAEAGNEQFF

V: TRBV7-2
length: 19
J: TRBJ1-2
CDR3: CASSLISPGSNSLSGGYTF

V: TRBV5-1
length: 14
J: TRBJ1-1
CDR3: CASSVQGQNTEAFF

V: TRBV19
length: 12
J: TRBJ1-1
CDR3: CASSLSRGRAFF

V: TRBV5-1
length: 13
J: TRBJ2-5
CDR3: CASSFGSRETQYF

V: TRBV7-3
length: 14
J: TRBJ2-1
CDR3: CASSLGGSHVEQFF

V: TRBV18
length: 16
J: TRBJ1-1
CDR3: CASSLQVAIMNTEAFF

V: TRBV5-1
length: 16
J: TRBJ2-3
CDR3: CASSLGAGGFTDTQYF

V: TRBV27
length: 13
J: TRBJ2-7
CDR3: CANPDSSSYEQYF

V: TRBV10-3
length: 16
J: TRBJ1-5
CDR3: CAISESTGSGNQPQHF

V: TRBV12-3/TRBV12-4
length: 11
J: TRBJ2-7
CDR3: CASSYNYEQYF

V: TRBV30
length: 15
J: TRBJ1-1
CDR3: CAWSALQEMNTEAFF

V: TRBV24-1
length: 16
J: TRBJ1-5
CDR3: CATSEGTEYSNQPQHF

V: TRBV3-1/TRBV3-2
length: 14
J: TRBJ1-2
CDR3: CASSQVTGGSGYTF

V: TRBV4-3
length: 15
J: TRBJ1-2
CDR3: CASSRERSSNYGYTF

V: TRBV19
length: 14
J: TRBJ2-1
CDR3: CATRRASVSNEQFF

V: TRBV12-2
length: 16
J: TRBJ1-5
CDR3: CASRLRWRGGTQPQHF

V: TRBV14
length: 13
J: TRBJ1-4
CDR3: CASSQILGEKLFF